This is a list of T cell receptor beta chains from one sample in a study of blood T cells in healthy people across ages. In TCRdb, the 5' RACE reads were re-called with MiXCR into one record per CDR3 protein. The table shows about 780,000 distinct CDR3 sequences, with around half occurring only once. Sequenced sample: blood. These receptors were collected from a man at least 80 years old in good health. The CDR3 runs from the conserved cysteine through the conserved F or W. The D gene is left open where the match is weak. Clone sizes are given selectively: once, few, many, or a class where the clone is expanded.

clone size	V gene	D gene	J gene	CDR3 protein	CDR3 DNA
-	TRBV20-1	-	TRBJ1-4	CSARPTEESEKLFF	TGCAGTGCTAGGCCGACAGAAGAAAGTGAAAAACTGTTTTTT
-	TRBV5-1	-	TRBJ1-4	CASSLVVGGEKLFF	TGCGCCAGCAGCTTGGTCGTAGGGGGTGAAAAACTGTTTTTT
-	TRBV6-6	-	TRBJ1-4	CASKGGSGEKLFF	TGTGCCAGTAAGGGCGGGTCGGGAGAAAAACTGTTTTTT
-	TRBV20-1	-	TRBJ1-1	CSAQQENTEAFF	TGCAGTGCCCAACAAGAGAACACTGAAGCTTTCTTT
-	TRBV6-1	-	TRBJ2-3	CASSPSTSDTSTDTQYF	TGTGCCAGCAGTCCCTCCACGAGCGACACTAGCACAGATACGCAGTATTTT
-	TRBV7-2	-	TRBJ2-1	CASTTLRNEQFF	TGTGCCAGCACCACACTGAGAAATGAGCAGTTCTTC
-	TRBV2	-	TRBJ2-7	CASGAGGPYEQYF	TGTGCCAGCGGGGCAGGGGGGCCCTACGAGCAGTACTTC
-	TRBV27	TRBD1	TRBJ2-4	CASRLQGAKNIQYF	TGTGCCAGCAGGCTACAGGGGGCCAAAAACATTCAGTACTTC
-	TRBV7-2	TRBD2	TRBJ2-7	CASTAGGDYNEQYF	TGTGCCAGCACAGCGGGAGGCGACTACAATGAGCAGTACTTC
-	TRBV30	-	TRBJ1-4	CAWSPDTPREKLFF	TGTGCCTGGAGTCCCGACACGCCAAGGGAAAAACTGTTTTTT
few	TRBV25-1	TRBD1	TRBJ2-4	CASSRRHQGASKNIQYF	TGTGCCAGCAGTAGACGACATCAGGGGGCATCCAAAAACATTCAGTACTTC
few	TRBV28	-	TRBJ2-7	CASPPRTGSALYEQYF	TGTGCCAGCCCACCTCGGACTGGTAGTGCCTTGTACGAGCAGTACTTC
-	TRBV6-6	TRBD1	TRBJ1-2	CASSYRGQNPNYGYTF	TGTGCCAGCAGTTACCGGGGACAGAACCCTAACTATGGCTACACCTTC
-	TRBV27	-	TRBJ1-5	CASKIEGVTGNQPQHF	TGTGCCAGTAAGATCGAAGGGGTTACGGGCAATCAGCCCCAGCATTTT
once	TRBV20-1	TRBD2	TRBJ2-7	CSARDISGTSGYEQYF	TGCAGTGCTAGAGATATATCCGGGACTAGCGGCTACGAGCAGTACTTC
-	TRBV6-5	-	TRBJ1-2	CASSYSPANYGYTF	TGTGCCAGCAGTTACAGCCCAGCTAACTATGGCTACACCTTC
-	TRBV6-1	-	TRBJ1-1	CASSETDGGSSAFF	TGTGCCAGCAGTGAAACGGACGGGGGGTCTTCAGCTTTCTTT
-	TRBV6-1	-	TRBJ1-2	CASSEAPEGNYGYTF	TGTGCCAGCAGTGAAGCGCCGGAAGGGAACTATGGCTACACCTTC
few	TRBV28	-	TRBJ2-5	CASGQQYF	TGTGCCAGCGGGCAGCAGTACTTC
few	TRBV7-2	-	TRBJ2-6	CASSLVGSNSGANVLTF	TGTGCCAGCAGCTTAGTGGGGAGTAACTCTGGGGCCAACGTCCTGACTTTC
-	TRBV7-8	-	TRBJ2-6	CASSLWLASGANVLTF	TGTGCCAGCAGCTTATGGTTGGCTTCTGGGGCCAACGTCCTGACTTTC
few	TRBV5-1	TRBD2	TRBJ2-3	CASSTGLAGGRSTDTQYF	TGCGCCAGCAGCACGGGACTAGCGGGAGGGCGGAGCACAGATACGCAGTATTTT
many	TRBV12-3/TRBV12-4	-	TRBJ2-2	CASSSGGRGTGELFF	TGTGCCAGCAGTTCCGGAGGAAGGGGGACCGGGGAGCTGTTTTTT
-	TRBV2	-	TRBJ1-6	CASSENSPLHF	TGTGCCAGCAGTGAGAATTCACCCCTCCACTTT
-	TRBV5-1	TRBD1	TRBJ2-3	CASSFRQGETDTQYF	TGCGCCAGCAGCTTCCGACAGGGCGAGACAGATACGCAGTATTTT
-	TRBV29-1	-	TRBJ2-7	CSVAGRDRSYEQYF	TGCAGCGTTGCCGGCCGGGACCGTTCCTACGAGCAGTACTTC
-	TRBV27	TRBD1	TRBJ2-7	CASSFQPGGQGGSDEQYF	TGTGCCAGCAGTTTCCAACCAGGGGGACAGGGTGGATCCGACGAGCAGTACTTC
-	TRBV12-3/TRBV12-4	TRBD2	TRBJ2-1	CASSVGSGRAGEQFF	TGTGCCAGCAGCGTGGGGAGCGGGAGAGCTGGTGAGCAGTTCTTC
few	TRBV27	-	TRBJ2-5	CASSVSRGETQYF	TGTGCCAGCAGTGTATCGCGAGGAGAGACCCAGTACTTC
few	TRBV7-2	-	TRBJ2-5	CASSLALLDPRNEQYF	TGTGCCAGCAGCTTAGCGCTTTTAGACCCCCGCAATGAGCAGTACTTC
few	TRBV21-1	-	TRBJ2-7	CASSKCPYEQYF	TGTGCCAGCAGCAAATGCCCCTACGAGCAGTACTTC
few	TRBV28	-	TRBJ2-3	CASAGERGTQYF	TGTGCCAGCGCCGGGGAGCGTGGGACGCAGTATTTT
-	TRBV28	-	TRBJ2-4	CASSPAVELNIQYF	TGTGCCAGCAGCCCCGCAGTGGAACTAAACATTCAGTACTTC
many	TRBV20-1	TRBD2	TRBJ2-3	CSALTSGGTDTQYF	TGCAGTGCTTTGACTAGCGGGGGCACAGATACGCAGTATTTT
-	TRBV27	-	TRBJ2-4	CASTLFRLQLAKNIQYF	TGTGCCAGCACCCTTTTCCGACTTCAGCTAGCCAAAAACATTCAGTACTTC
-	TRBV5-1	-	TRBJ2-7	CASSLGGASPPYNEQYF	TGCGCCAGCAGCTTGGGGGGGGCTAGCCCGCCCTACAATGAGCAGTACTTC
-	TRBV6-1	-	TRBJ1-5	CASTEGDQPQHF	TGTGCCAGCACAGAGGGTGATCAGCCCCAGCATTTT
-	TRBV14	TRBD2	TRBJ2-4	CASSMGLAGEQYF	TGTGCCAGCTCAATGGGACTAGCGGGGGAGCAGTACTTC
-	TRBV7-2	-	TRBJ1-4	CASSPYRVTTNEKLFF	TGTGCCAGCAGCCCCTACAGGGTGACAACTAATGAAAAACTGTTTTTT
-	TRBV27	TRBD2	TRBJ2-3	CASSLAGAISTQYF	TGTGCCAGCAGTTTAGCGGGAGCTATCAGTACGCAGTATTTT
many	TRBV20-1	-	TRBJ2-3	CSGEDSGTDTQYF	TGCAGTGGAGAGGACAGCGGCACAGATACGCAGTATTTT
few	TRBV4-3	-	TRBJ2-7	CASSQDLRTYYEQYF	TGCGCCAGCAGCCAAGACTTGCGGACATACTACGAGCAGTACTTC
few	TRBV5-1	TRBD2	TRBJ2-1	CASSLEPSGSSYNEQFF	TGCGCCAGCAGCTTGGAGCCTAGCGGAAGCTCCTACAATGAGCAGTTCTTC
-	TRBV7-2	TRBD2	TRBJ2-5	CASSFAGTSGYNEQYF	TGTGCCAGCAGCTTCGCCGGGACTAGCGGATACAATGAGCAGTACTTC
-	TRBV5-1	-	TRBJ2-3	CASSAGTWGTQYF	TGCGCCAGCAGCGCCGGGACATGGGGTACGCAGTATTTT
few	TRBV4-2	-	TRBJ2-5	CASSPGGVNRVETQYF	TGTGCCAGCAGCCCCGGGGGCGTTAACAGGGTGGAGACCCAGTACTTC